This T cell receptor beta chain was sequenced in a study of cytomegalovirus exposure and HLA in healthy donors (dated 2017 in TCRdb). Some background on the complete study: According to an earlier analysis of 450 to 650 of the donors, about 179 million T cells yielded over 90 million unique TCR beta sequences and 276 Gb of sequence data. The study profiled the T cell repertoires of under 850 subjects by immunosequencing and related them to cytomegalovirus serostatus. To study patterns of TCR occurrence, a later analysis re-analyzed previously published TCR beta repertoires from several hundred donors and added high-resolution HLA genotyping. The aim of the study was to test whether cataloging public T cell receptors could identify signatures of past pathogen exposure. Rather than drawing on any new phenotypic data, the later analysis identified candidate immune exposures from TCR beta sequences and the way those sequences occurred across donors. Donor age, sex, ethnicity and CMV serostatus were compiled alongside the repertoire data. Among 300 to 500 genotyped donors of the cohort, an average of about 240,000 unique TCR beta nucleotide sequences was sequenced per donor, of which roughly 17% were non-productive. Typing coverage differed by locus: A, B, C, DRB1 and DQB1 were typed in roughly 620-630 donors, DQA1 in 522, DPA1 in approximately 610, and DPB1 in 400 to 490. All discovery cohort repertoires had been generated using a single sequencing platform. The genetic ancestry cluster associated with self-reported Caucasian donors included about four fifths of the 300 to 400 genotyped donors. Besides the first cohort of some 670 subjects, a separate validation cohort made up of over 100 different subjects was used. An earlier analysis of 587 of the donors used high-throughput TCR beta sequencing to judge whether each TCR beta V gene segment behaved as functional or pseudogenic. An early release covering 550 to 650 HLA-typed donors comprised approximately 300 gigabases of sequencing data and around 85 million unique TCR sequences. The study combined high-throughput TCR immunosequencing, statistical association of individual TCRs with disease status, and machine learning to predict cytomegalovirus infection status. Class I and class II HLA loci were covered by the typing at four-digit resolution. Five DR-DQ haplotypes were treated as single units for association and clustering because of strong linkage in the cohort. A later genetic analysis used genome-wide SNP genotypes for about 65% of the 666 donors, treating that subset as a discovery cohort. General conclusions and limits of the study: A later analysis found that HLA-associated TCR beta chains were more clonally expanded and had lower generation probabilities than equally common non-associated chains. Most TCR sequences were observed very rarely across donors, whereas some public TCRs were present in many individuals. Because counts were too low, seventeen rarely observed V segments, including chromosome 9 orphons, were excluded from the earlier analysis of 587 of the donors. Immune exposure information for the cohort was limited to CMV serostatus. Correlated functional status among segregating V segments might reflect linkage disequilibrium, but an unknown experimental factor could not be ruled out. In both the original and validation cohorts, the classifier was reported to diagnose cytomegalovirus status with high specificity and sensitivity. A further reported finding was that TCR beta sequences accurately predicted the HLA-A and HLA-B alleles for most subjects in the first cohort. In a later genetic analysis, fewer N-insertions in productive TCRs were reported among donors in an Asian-associated ancestry cluster than the roughly 710-donor mean. According to a later analysis, TCR association rates differed among HLA loci, with DRB1 alleles showing the most associated TCRs and HLA-C alleles showing the fewest. In vitro tests confirmed that a few of the cytomegalovirus-associated TCR beta chains recognize cytomegalovirus antigens. V-gene and J-gene trimming of TCR beta chains was associated with a missense DCLRE1C variant in a later genetic analysis, and the association was replicated in an independent cohort. Because HLA typing was missing for some donors at each locus, association tests included only the typed subset. According to a later analysis, parvovirus B19, influenza, CMV and Epstein-Barr virus appeared linked to several top co-occurrence clusters. When HLA alleles, especially DR and DQ, strongly co-occurred, attributing TCR associations to individual alleles was difficult. The study gave a list of 150 to 200 TCR beta chains associated with cytomegalovirus. Only TCR beta chains were sequenced in this cohort, and the absence of alpha or paired-chain data limited detectable features. The authors suggested that the approach could potentially be extended to other disease states and immunological phenotypes. Some IMGT-functional V segments, including TRBV6-2 and TRBV6-3, could not be distinguished by the 87-base-pair reads and were therefore excluded. Sequencing depth was assumed to be roughly uniform across donors in the presence/absence analyses, though that assumption may not hold. A cluster of highly shared sequence variants was judged likely to represent a technical artifact of the sequencing pipeline. A later analysis found that most CMV-associated TCR beta chains appeared HLA-restricted, with HLA associations seemingly driven largely by CMV exposure. In an earlier analysis of roughly 500 of the donors, most TCR beta V segments appeared in productive rearrangements about 87% or about 30% of the time, broadly matching IMGT annotations. In a later analysis, over 15,000 TCR beta sequences were associated with specific HLA alleles at a false discovery rate of 0.05.

The cohort comprised several hundred healthy bone marrow donors. Cohort members were all nominally healthy when sampled, although unrecorded immune exposures were likely present. The donor tested CMV seronegative, placing the donor among the approximately 360 seronegative members of the cohort. Every donor gave a peripheral blood sample, and the peripheral blood mononuclear cells from that sample were used for TCR beta sequencing. Genomic DNA was extracted from the blood cell samples with the Qiagen DNeasy Blood Extraction Kit. A distance of 4 bases separates the germline ends of V and J, which lose 1 base and 1 base respectively. There are 13 amino acids in the CDR3, from cysteine to phenylalanine inclusive. Only the CDR3 DNA stays, 39 bases, in frame from base 1. Based on the germline V gene, the CDR1 and CDR2 sequences are MNHEY and SVGAGI. Library generation was performed with the immunoSEQ multiplex PCR assay. The multiplex PCR relied on a mix of 60 forward primers for TCR Vbeta segments and 13 reverse primers for TCR Jbeta segments. The CDR3 region of rearranged TCR beta genes was amplified from genomic DNA by a multiplex PCR assay. The Illumina HiSeq System was used to sequence the amplified TCR beta libraries as 87-base-pair reads. The original methods were these. A later analysis tallied tens of millions of unique TCR beta chains across the 550 to 850 repertoires, and approximately 11 million of those chains were shared by two or more donors. To remove PCR and sequencing errors, raw reads were error-corrected and collapsed into unique sequences using a nearest-neighbor algorithm that merged closely related sequences. V, D and J gene segments were assigned by aligning CDR3 sequences to IMGT reference sequences. For a sequence to be retained, a match of at least six nucleotides was required to both a V gene segment and a J gene segment. Rearrangements were classified as productive when the CDR3 lacked stop codons and remained in frame with V and J, and all other rearrangements were classified as non-productive. CDR3 was defined according to IMGT convention as the region running from the second conserved V-encoded cysteine to the conserved J-encoded phenylalanine. In an earlier analysis of approximately 590 of the donors, sequences lacking an unambiguous match to a single V gene segment were excluded. An earlier analysis of 587 of the donors called V segments functional above 56.7% productive rearrangements and segregating when the between-donor standard deviation exceeded 5%. To diagnose cytomegalovirus status from the catalog of TCR beta chain sequences, a statistical classification framework was built. V and J gene assignment, in a later analysis, came from comparing TCR nucleotide sequences with IMGT/GENE-DB human TR gene sequences. Using the TCRdist pipeline, a later analysis assigned CDR3 sequences along with most-parsimonious VDJ recombination scenarios. In a later analysis, every TCR beta chain was defined by the combination of its CDR3 amino acid sequence and its V-gene family, and reads without a unique V-gene family were dropped. A later analysis removed 500 to 650 highly shared, low-generation-probability nucleotide sequences to deal with suspected cross-contamination and a sequencing artifact. In a later analysis, a clonal expansion index was calculated for each public chain from normalized within-repertoire ranks of inferred template counts. In a later analysis, generation probabilities were computed using a VDJ recombination model fitted to out-of-frame rearrangements, and the results were checked against IGoR. Hypergeometric tests were used in a later analysis to score TCR-TCR, TCR-HLA and TCR-CMV co-occurrence, with a repertoire-size bias correction applied to the TCR pairs. In a later analysis, false discovery rates were estimated by permuting HLA or CMV assignments 20 times. In a later analysis, co-occurring TCRs were grouped using DBSCAN, and TCRdist sequence similarity was added for clustering within HLA-allele-positive subsets. Repertoires with fewer than 30,000 or more than 120,000 public chains were left out of co-occurrence clustering, as were five repertoires with anomalous nucleotide sharing. In TCRdb, the immuneACCESS table is reduced to in-frame sequences with V and J assigned. These tables do not hold every clone; where another copy was compared, an unresolved V gene accounts for under half, and the others remain unexplained. D and trimming come from the DNA, and the V and J calls and clone size come from that table. This sample is represented by tens of thousands of clones; around 80% of them were singletons. Just under 3% of the sample rests with the top ten.

As to this clone: Its target antigen remains unknown. Base qualities were left out, and no much larger clone turns up one base away.

The TCR originated in a woman in her 30s in good health and CMV-seronegative. Recombination connected TRBV6-5 to TRBJ1-1; confidence is insufficient to name the D gene. The source material was PBMCs. The CDR3 reads CASSYFRNTEAFF. The DNA sequence is as follows: TGTGCCAGCAGTTACTTCCGGAACACTGAAGCTTTCTTT.